This T cell receptor beta chain was identified during a study of T cells in women clearing cervical HPV infection. On the study more broadly: Case blood was drawn when the lesion was first found; control blood after infection became undetectable.

Regarding this clone: The CDR3 end lies 3 residues beyond the end of the read and is filled in from the germline J gene.

TCR beta CDR3 amplified by multiplex PCR from roughly 1,100 ng genomic DNA. The data were produced by immunoSEQ multiplex PCR, yet TCRdb's version contains in-frame clones alone and is incomplete. The table lists tens of thousands of clones. The germline gives CDR1 SGHAT, CDR2 FQNNGV. V trimming: 8 bases; J trimming: 3 bases; junction bases outside the gene matches: 3. The CDR3 has 14 residues. The source of this sequence is a woman between 18 and 70 years old with a cervical HPV16 infection that either progressed to CIN3+ or cleared (not recorded which). This sequence joins TRBV11-2 and TRBJ2-6; 8 nucleotides agree with TRBD2. Material for sequencing was blood buffy coat. The CDR3 loop is CASAGGGGANVLTF. The CDR3 bases that were read are TGTGCCAGCGCGGGGGGAGGTGGGGCCAACGTC.